These 19 T cell receptor beta chains share one sample of origin, sequenced in a study of T cells in Graves' hyperthyroidism and ophthalmopathy. RNA transcripts provided the source from which TCR beta CDR3 regions were amplified. Primed by the HTBI set, a first-round RT-PCR was run on the TCR CDR3. TCRdb re-called the multiplex PCR reads through MiXCR, storing one row per CDR3 protein. The data show more than 450,000 distinct CDR3 sequences, 15% to 20% seen once. The sequencing input was blood. Receptor source: a man aged 40-49 years with Graves' ophthalmopathy.

There are a few counts of this clonotype. V usage is TRBV19 and J usage is TRBJ2-1; D remains unclear. The CDR3 runs to 14 residues. V lost 3 bases to trimming and J lost 6 bases, with 12 bases between them. CDR1 is LNHDA, CDR2 SQIVND, per germline (reference sequence). The CDR3 here is CASSILVGGNEQFF. Written as DNA, the CDR3 is TGTGCCAGTAGTATTCTAGTTGGCGGCAATGAGCAGTTCTTC.

The rearrangement links TRBV20-1 to TRBJ1-2; no clear D. Germline loops: CDR1 DFQATT, CDR2 SNEGSKA (reference sequence). With 6 bases removed from V and 2 bases from J, the gap between germline ends came to 7 bases. The CDR3 is 11 amino acids. The CDR3 DNA reads as TGCAGTGCCATGGTAAACTATGGCTACACCTTC. Amino acid sequence: CSAMVNYGYTF.

The table lists this clonotype with a few counts. CDR3 bases: TGTGCCATCCAAGACGGGGGCAACTATGGCTACACCTTC. This sequence encodes CAIQDGGNYGYTF. The gene calls are TRBV10-3 and TRBJ1-2; weak D call: TRBD1 (6 bases). The germline gives CDR1 ENHRY, CDR2 SYGVKD. Trimming cost V 8 bases and J 2 bases, with 12 bases left between them. The CDR3 spans 13 residues.

Concerning this clonotype: Compared with germline, one end of the junction differs, possibly owing to a read error. The chain carries TRBV12-3 or TRBV12-4 and TRBJ2-7; possible D gene TRBD1, 6 bases. CDR3 size: 15 residues. CDR3 sequence: CASSFSNQGSYEQCF. In DNA, the CDR3 is TGTGCCAGCAGTTTTAGTAATCAGGGGAGTTACGAGCAGTGCTTC.

This clonotype was counted between two and nine times. The rearrangement uses TRBV20-1 and TRBJ2-3; the match to TRBD2 covers 11 bases. Germline CDR1 reads DFQATT; CDR2 reads SNEGSKA (reference sequence). The CDR3 extends over 17 amino acids. The chain's CDR3 is CSAGSSGRAGGTDTQYF. The CDR3 nucleotides are TGCAGCGCCGGGAGTAGCGGGAGGGCCGGGGGGACAGATACGCAGTATTTT.

This clonotype has at least ten counts. V and J are TRBV7-3 and TRBJ2-1, with 7 bases lining up with TRBD2. The CDR3 contains 16 residues. From germline, CDR1 is SGHTA and CDR2 FQGTGA. The V segment lost 1 base and the J segment 2 bases; nucleotides outside the gene matches: 5. Here the CDR3 reads CASSLMTGGAYNEQFF. The CDR3 DNA sequence: TGTGCCAGCAGCTTAATGACGGGAGGAGCCTACAATGAGCAGTTCTTC.

Comments on this clonotype: The limits of the CDR3 on the DNA are not certain, so only TCRdb's listed CDR3 is given. V gene TRBV28 combines with J gene TRBJ1-3. The CDR3 totals 22 residues, both ends included. The germline gives CDR1 MDHEN, CDR2 SYDVKM. CDR3 region: CASRVGSYEQYFGPDSGNTIYF.

The rearrangement joins TRBV30 to TRBJ1-4; weak D call: TRBD1 (6 bases). This CDR3 comprises 11 residues. Trimming stripped 3 bases from V and 8 bases from J, with 7 bases between. Germline V lookup: CDR1 GTSNPN, CDR2 SVGIG (reference sequence). CDR3 sequence reads: CAWRTGEKLFF. In DNA, the CDR3 is TGTGCCTGGAGGACAGGCGAAAAACTGTTTTTT.

This chain links TRBV14 with TRBJ1-5, with D possibly matching TRBD1 (6 bases). CDR3 length: 15 residues. V was shortened by 5 bases and J by 4 bases, with 15 bases between the two germline ends. Germline CDR1 is SGHDN and CDR2 is FVKESK. The CDR3 loop reads CASSEIGGPNQPQHF. The CDR3, as DNA: TGTGCCAGCAGCGAAATAGGGGGACCGAATCAGCCCCAGCATTTT.

This chain connects TRBV18 to TRBJ1-4; D perhaps matches TRBD1 (6 bases). This CDR3 is 13 amino acids long. Trimming removed 3 bases from V and 6 bases from J, with 8 bases in between. Germline-derived CDR1 and CDR2 are KGHSH and LQKENI. The CDR3 spells CASSPGGDEKLFF. DNA for the CDR3: TGTGCCAGCTCACCTGGGGGCGATGAAAAACTGTTTTTT.

On this clonotype: A clone one base away is much larger, so this may be a read error. This chain links TRBV6-2 or TRBV6-3 with TRBJ2-7; D is possibly TRBD1 (5 bases). Matching the DNA end better, TRBJ2-1 makes the J call doubtful. CDR3 length: 13 residues. Germline CDR1 is MNHEY and CDR2 is SVGEGT. CDR3 nucleotide sequence: TGTGCCATCGATCACAGGTCGGGCTACGAGCAGTTCTTC. It codes for CAIDHRSGYEQFF.

The chain recombines TRBV10-3 with TRBJ2-1, with 7 positions matching TRBD2. The CDR3 contains 15 residues. V shed 8 bases and J 6 bases; nucleotides not matched to a gene: 13. CDR1 is ENHRY, CDR2 SYGVKD, per germline. CDR3 nucleotide sequence: TGTGCCATCCAGACTAGCCATGGGAGCAGCAATGAGCAGTTCTTC. Translation gives CAIQTSHGSSNEQFF.

This chain connects TRBV7-9 to TRBJ2-1; the D is unclear. Germline V gene data show CDR1 as SEHNR and CDR2 as FQNEAQ (reference sequence). There are 12 residues in the CDR3. Trimming removed 5 bases from V and 9 bases from J, with 11 bases in between. The CDR3, as DNA: TGTGCCAGCAGCGTGACGAGTGGTGAGCAGTTCTTC. It is translated as CASSVTSGEQFF.

This clonotype was recorded at least ten times. The chain recombines TRBV20-1 with TRBJ2-7; tentative D call: TRBD1 (5 bases). Germline V gene lookup returns CDR1 DFQATT and CDR2 SNEGSKA (reference sequence). The CDR3 spans 12 residues. Trimming removed 1 base from V and 7 bases from J, with 11 bases in between. The CDR3 bases are TGCAGTGCTAGAGCGCAGGGATGGGAGCAGTACTTC. Protein sequence: CSARAQGWEQYF.

This clonotype was observed many times. This chain joins TRBV7-9 and TRBJ2-2; 7 bases line up with TRBD2. V shed 5 bases, J shed 1 base, and the junction held 7 bases outside the gene matches. The CDR3 consists of 16 residues. The germline V gene encodes CDR1 SEHNR and CDR2 FQNEAQ (reference sequence). CDR3 DNA sequence: TGTGCCAGCAGCGCGCCGGGGGGAAAGAACACCGGGGAGCTGTTTTTT. This codes for CASSAPGGKNTGELFF.

V gene TRBV15 combines with J gene TRBJ1-3; D unclear. The germline V gene encodes CDR1 LNHNV and CDR2 YYDKDF (reference sequence). V shed 6 bases and J shed 0 bases, with 6 bases lying between them. The CDR3 loop spans 13 amino acids. CDR3 in amino acids: CATRQNSGNTIYF. The CDR3 nucleotides read TGTGCCACCAGACAGAACTCTGGAAACACCATATATTTT.

This clonotype was found many times. J is TRBJ2-1 and V is TRBV5-1; TRBD1 or TRBD2 may be the D gene (5 bases each). Germline CDR1 SGHRS, CDR2 YFSETQ. With 2 bases removed from V and 5 bases from J, the gap between germline ends came to 14 bases. There are 15 residues in the CDR3. The CDR3 nucleotides read TGCGCCAGCAGCTTCCAGACCGGGGCAAACAATGAGCAGTTCTTC. It yields the protein CASSFQTGANNEQFF.

V is TRBV20-1 and J is TRBJ2-1, with 12 bases fitting TRBD2. Germline values: CDR1 DFQATT, CDR2 SNEGSKA (reference sequence). The CDR3 consists of 16 residues. J lost 8 bases, V lost 5 bases, and 13 bases had no gene match. CDR3: CSALGPSGRALDEQFF. In nucleotides, the CDR3 is TGCAGTGCTCTAGGTCCTAGCGGGAGGGCCTTGGATGAGCAGTTCTTC.

The J gene is TRBJ1-5, the V gene TRBV7-9; D gene unclear. CDR1 is SEHNR, CDR2 FQNEAQ, per germline (reference sequence). The CDR3 spans 13 residues. The V gene lost 1 base and the J gene lost 4 bases, with 5 bases spanning the gap. The CDR3 DNA is TGTGCCAGCAGCTTAGGGACTAATCAGCCCCAGCATTTT. It encodes CASSLGTNQPQHF.